This T cell receptor beta chain emerged from a study of blood T cell repertoires in COVID-19. Produced via immunoSEQ multiplex PCR; TCRdb's table is partial and in-frame only. The sample includes a few hundred thousand clones, 70% to 90% of them seen just once. There are 10 residues in the CDR3. The germline CDR1 and CDR2 sequences are DFQATT and SNEGSKA (reference sequence). Input material: PBMCs or T cells enriched from blood (not recorded which). The chain combines TRBV20-1 with TRBJ1-2; tentative D call: TRBD1 (5 bases). This sequence was found in a woman between 50 and 59 years old who had been exposed to COVID-19. CDR3 nucleotide sequence: TGCAGCTGGGGGGTGGATGGCTACACCTTC. The encoded protein is CSWGVDGYTF.